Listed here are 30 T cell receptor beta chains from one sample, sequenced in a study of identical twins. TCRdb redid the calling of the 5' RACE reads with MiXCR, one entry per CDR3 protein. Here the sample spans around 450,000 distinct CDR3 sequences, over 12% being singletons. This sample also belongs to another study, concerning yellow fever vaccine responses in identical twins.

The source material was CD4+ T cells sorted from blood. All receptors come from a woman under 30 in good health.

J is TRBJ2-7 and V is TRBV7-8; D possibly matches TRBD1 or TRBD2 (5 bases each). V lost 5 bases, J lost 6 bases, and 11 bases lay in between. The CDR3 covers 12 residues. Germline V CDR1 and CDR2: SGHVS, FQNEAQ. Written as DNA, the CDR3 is TGTGCCAGCAGCCCACGGGGCATCGAGCAGTACTTC. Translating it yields CASSPRGIEQYF.

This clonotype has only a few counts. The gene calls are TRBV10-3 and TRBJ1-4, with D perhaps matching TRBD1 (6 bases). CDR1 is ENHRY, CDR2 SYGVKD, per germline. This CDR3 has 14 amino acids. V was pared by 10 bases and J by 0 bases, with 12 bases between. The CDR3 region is CATCRTATNEKLFF. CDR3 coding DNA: TGTGCCACATGCAGGACAGCAACTAATGAAAAACTGTTTTTT.

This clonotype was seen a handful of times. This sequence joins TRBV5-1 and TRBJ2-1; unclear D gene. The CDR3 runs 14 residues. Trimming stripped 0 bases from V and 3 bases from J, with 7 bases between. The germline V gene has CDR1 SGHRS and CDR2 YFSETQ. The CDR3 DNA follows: TGCGCCAGCAGCTTGGACGGCCGCTACAATGAGCAGTTCTTC. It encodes CASSLDGRYNEQFF.

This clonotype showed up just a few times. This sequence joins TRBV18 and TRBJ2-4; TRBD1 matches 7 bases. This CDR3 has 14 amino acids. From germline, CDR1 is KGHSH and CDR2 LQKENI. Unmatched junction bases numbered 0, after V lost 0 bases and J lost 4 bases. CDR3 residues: CASSPPGQKNIQYF. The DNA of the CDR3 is TGTGCCAGCTCACCACCGGGACAGAAAAACATTCAGTACTTC.

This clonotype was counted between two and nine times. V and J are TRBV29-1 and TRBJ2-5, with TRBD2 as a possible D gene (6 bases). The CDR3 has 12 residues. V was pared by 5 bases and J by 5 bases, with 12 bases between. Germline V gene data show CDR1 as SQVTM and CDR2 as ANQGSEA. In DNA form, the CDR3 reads TGCAGCGTTCGTGAGGGGAGGGAGACCCAGTACTTC. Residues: CSVREGRETQYF.

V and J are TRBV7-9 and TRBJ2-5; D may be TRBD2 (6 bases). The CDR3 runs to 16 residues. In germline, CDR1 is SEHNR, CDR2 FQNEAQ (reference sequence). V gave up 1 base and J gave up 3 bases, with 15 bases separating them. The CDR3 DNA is TGTGCCAGCAGCTTAGAAACTAGCTCAAAGAAAGAGACCCAGTACTTC. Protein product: CASSLETSSKKETQYF.

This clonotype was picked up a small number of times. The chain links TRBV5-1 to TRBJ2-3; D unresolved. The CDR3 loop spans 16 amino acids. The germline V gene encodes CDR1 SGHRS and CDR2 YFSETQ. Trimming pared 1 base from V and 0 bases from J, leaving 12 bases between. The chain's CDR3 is CASSLFPGSSTDTQYF. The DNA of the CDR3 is TGCGCCAGCAGCTTGTTTCCAGGTTCTAGCACAGATACGCAGTATTTT.

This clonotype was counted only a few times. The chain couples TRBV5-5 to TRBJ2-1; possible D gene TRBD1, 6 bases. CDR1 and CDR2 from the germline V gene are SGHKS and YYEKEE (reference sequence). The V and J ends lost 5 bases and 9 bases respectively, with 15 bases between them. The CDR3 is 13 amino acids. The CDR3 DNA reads TGTGCCAGCAGGTTACAGGGTTTCGTTGAGCAGTTCTTC. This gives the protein CASRLQGFVEQFF.

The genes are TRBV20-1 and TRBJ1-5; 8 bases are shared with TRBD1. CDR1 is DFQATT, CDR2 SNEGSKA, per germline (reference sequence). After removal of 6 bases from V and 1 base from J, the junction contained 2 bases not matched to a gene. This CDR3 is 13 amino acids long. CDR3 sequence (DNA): TGCAGTGCGCGACAGGGGAGCAATCAGCCCCAGCATTTT. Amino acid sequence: CSARQGSNQPQHF.

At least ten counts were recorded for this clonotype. CDR3 in DNA: TGCGCCAGCAGCCAACCGGACAGGGGGTTGTACAATGAGCAGTTCTTC. This translates into CASSQPDRGLYNEQFF. The gene calls are TRBV4-1 and TRBJ2-1; 10 bases are shared with TRBD1. Germline lookup yields CDR1 MGHRA and CDR2 YSYEKL. V lost 2 bases, J lost 4 bases, and 5 bases stayed unmatched. There are 16 residues in the CDR3.

In DNA form, the CDR3 reads TGTGCCAGCTCACTCGAACTAGCAGGGTCCGATACGCAGTATTTT. Its translation: CASSLELAGSDTQYF. The chain has TRBV18 and TRBJ2-3; tentative D call: TRBD2 (6 bases). Trimming removed 4 bases at V and 6 bases at J, with 17 bases between. This CDR3 has 15 residues. Germline-derived CDR1 and CDR2 are KGHSH and LQKENI.

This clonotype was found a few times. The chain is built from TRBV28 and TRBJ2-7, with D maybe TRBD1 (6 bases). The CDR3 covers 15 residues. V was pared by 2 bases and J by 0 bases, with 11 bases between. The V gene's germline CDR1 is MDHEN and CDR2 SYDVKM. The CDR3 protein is CASSLTRQVSYEQYF. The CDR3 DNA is TGTGCCAGCAGTTTAACCCGACAGGTCTCCTACGAGCAGTACTTC.

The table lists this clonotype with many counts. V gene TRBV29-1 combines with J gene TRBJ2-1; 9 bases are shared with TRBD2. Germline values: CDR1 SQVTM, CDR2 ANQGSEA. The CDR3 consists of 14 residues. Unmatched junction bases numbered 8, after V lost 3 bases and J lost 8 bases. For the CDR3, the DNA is TGCAGCGTTGAGAGGCTAGCGGGAATTCATGAGCAGTTCTTC. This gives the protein CSVERLAGIHEQFF.

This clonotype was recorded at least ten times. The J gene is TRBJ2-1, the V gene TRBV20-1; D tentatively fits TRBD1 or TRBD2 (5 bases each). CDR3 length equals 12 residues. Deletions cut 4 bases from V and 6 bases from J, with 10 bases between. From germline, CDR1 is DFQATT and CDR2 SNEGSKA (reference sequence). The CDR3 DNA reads TGCAGTGCTAAACCTGGGGGCAATGAGCAGTTCTTC. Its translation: CSAKPGGNEQFF.

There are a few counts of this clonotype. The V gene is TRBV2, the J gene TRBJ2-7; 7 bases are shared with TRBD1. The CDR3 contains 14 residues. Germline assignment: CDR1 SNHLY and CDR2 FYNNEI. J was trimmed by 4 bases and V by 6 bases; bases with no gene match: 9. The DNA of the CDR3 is TGTGCCAGCAGCGGGACAGCCCTATCATACGAGCAGTACTTC. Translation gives CASSGTALSYEQYF.

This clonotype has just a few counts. The CDR3 DNA is TGTGCCAGCAGTGGGGTAGGGGACTGGACTAGCACAGATACGCAGTATTTT. It translates to CASSGVGDWTSTDTQYF. The chain combines TRBV27 with TRBJ2-3; D may be TRBD2 (6 bases). Per germline, CDR1 MNHEY and CDR2 SMNVEV (reference sequence). This CDR3 has 17 residues. The V and J ends lost 5 bases and 0 bases respectively, with 18 bases between them.

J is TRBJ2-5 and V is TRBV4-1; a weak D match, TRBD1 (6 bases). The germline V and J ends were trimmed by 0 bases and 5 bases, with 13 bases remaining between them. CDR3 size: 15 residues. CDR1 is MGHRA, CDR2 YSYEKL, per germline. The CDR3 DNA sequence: TGCGCCAGCAGCCAAGATTACTGGGGGCGGGAGACCCAGTACTTC. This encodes CASSQDYWGRETQYF.

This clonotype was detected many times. Here the CDR3 DNA reads TGTGCCAGCAGCTTGGCCAATGGGAAAGAGCAGTTCTTC. This encodes CASSLANGKEQFF. The rearrangement joins TRBV5-6 to TRBJ2-1; no reliable D call. CDR1 SGHDT and CDR2 YYEEEE come from the germline V gene. V was trimmed by 0 bases and J by 10 bases, leaving 11 bases between them. This CDR3 contains 13 residues. Combining the CDR3 with reference TRBV5-6 and TRBJ2-1 gives the whole variable domain DAGVTQSPTHLIKTRGQQVTLRCSPKSGHDTVSWYQQALGQGPQFIFQYYEEEERQRGNFPDRFSGHQFPNYSSELNVNALLLGDSALYLCASSLANGKEQFFGPGTRLTVL.

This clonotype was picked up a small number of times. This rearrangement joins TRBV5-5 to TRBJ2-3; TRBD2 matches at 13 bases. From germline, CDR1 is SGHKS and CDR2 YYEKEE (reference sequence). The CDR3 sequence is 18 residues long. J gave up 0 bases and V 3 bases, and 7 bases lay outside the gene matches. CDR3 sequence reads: CASSSGLAGDTSTDTQYF. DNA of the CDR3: TGTGCCAGCAGCTCTGGACTAGCGGGGGACACTAGCACAGATACGCAGTATTTT. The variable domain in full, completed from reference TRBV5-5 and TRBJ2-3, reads DAGVTQSPTHLIKTRGQQVTLRCSPISGHKSVSWYQQVLGQGPQFIFQYYEKEERGRGNFPDRFSARQFPNYSSELNVNALLLGDSALYLCASSSGLAGDTSTDTQYFGPGTRLTVL.

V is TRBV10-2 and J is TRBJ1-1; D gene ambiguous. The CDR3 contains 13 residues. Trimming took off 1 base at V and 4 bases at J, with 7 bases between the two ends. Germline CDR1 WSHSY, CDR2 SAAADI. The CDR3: CASSEFSGTEAFF. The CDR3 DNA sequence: TGCGCCAGCAGTGAGTTTTCCGGCACTGAAGCTTTCTTT.

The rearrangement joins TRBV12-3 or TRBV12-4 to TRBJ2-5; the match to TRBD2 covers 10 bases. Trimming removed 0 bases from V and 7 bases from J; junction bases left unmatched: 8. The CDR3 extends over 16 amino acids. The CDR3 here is CASSLALAGSGGTQYF. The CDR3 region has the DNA TGTGCCAGCAGTTTAGCACTAGCGGGAAGTGGAGGGACCCAGTACTTC.

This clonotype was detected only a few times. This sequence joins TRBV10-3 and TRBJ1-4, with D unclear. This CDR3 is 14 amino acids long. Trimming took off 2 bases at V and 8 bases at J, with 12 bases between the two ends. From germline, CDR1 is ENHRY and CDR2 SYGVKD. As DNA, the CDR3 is TGTGCCATCAGTGAGGATGGAGGGATCGAAAAACTGTTTTTT. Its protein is CAISEDGGIEKLFF.

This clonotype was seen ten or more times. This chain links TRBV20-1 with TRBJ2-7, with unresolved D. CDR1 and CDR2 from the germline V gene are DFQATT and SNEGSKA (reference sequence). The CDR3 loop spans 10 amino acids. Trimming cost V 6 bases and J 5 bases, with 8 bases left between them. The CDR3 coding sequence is TGCAGTGCATCGTCCCACGAGCAGTACTTC. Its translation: CSASSHEQYF.

DNA of the CDR3: TGTGCCAGCTTATTAGAATACACCGGGGAGCTGTTTTTT. Amino acid sequence: CASLLEYTGELFF. V is TRBV19 and J is TRBJ2-2; D is unresolved. V shed 9 bases and J shed 3 bases, with 11 bases lying between them. The CDR3 runs to 13 residues. The germline V gene encodes CDR1 LNHDA and CDR2 SQIVND (reference sequence).

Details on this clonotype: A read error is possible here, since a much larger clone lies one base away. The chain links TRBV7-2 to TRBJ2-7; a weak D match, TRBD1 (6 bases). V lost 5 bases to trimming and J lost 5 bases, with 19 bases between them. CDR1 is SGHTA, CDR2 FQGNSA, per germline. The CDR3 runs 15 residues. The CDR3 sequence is CASSPRQEQLNEQYF. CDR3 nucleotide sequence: TGTGCCAGCAGCCCTCGACAGGAACAACTGAACGAGCAGTACTTC.

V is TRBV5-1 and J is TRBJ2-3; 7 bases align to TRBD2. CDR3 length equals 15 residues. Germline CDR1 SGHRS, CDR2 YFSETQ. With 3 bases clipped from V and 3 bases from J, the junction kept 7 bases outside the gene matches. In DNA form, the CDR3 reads TGCGCCAGCAGCTCCACCGGGACTATAACAGATACGCAGTATTTT. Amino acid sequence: CASSSTGTITDTQYF.

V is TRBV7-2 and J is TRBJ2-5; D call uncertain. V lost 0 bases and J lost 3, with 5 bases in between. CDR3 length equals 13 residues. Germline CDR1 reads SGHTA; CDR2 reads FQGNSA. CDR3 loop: CASSLAAEETQYF. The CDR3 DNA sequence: TGTGCCAGCAGCTTAGCAGCCGAAGAGACCCAGTACTTC.

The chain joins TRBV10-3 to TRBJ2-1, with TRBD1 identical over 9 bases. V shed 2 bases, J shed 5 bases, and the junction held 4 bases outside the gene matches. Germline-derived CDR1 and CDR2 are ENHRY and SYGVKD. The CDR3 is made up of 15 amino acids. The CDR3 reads CAISEGQGRNNEQFF. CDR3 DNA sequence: TGTGCCATCAGTGAGGGACAGGGGCGCAACAATGAGCAGTTCTTC.

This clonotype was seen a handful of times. DNA of the CDR3: TGTGCCAGCAGTTTATCTTATGCCTCCAATGAGCAGTTCTTC. Its protein product is CASSLSYASNEQFF. The J gene is TRBJ2-1, the V gene TRBV27; D not certain. CDR3 length: 14 amino acids. The ends were cut back, 0 bases at V and 6 bases at J, with 9 bases in the middle. Germline V gene lookup returns CDR1 MNHEY and CDR2 SMNVEV (reference sequence).

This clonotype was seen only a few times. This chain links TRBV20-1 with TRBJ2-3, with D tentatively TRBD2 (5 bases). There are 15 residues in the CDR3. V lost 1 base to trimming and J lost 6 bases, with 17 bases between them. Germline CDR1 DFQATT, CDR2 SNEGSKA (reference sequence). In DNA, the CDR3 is TGCAGTGCTAGAGGGCTCCTAGCCCGCGGTGATACGCAGTATTTT. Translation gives CSARGLLARGDTQYF.